The rows below give T cell receptor beta chains drawn from one sample of a study of cytomegalovirus exposure and HLA in healthy donors. Profiling relied on immunoSEQ multiplex PCR, and the TCRdb table lists in-frame clones only, not all of them. The top ten hold 2% to 2.5% of the sample, which has around 200,000 clones, about 80% seen once. Material for sequencing was PBMCs. The receptors were gathered from a woman between 45 and 60 years old in good health and CMV-seronegative. CDR3s leave out the opening cysteine and the closing phenylalanine or tryptophan.

len | v_gene | CDR3aa
12 | TRBV10-1 | ASPEGGEPFEAF
13 | TRBV6-1 | ASRGGASSYNEQF
12 | TRBV7-2 | ASSRTSGSYEQY
12 | TRBV5-1 | ASSLGQGAPGYT
14 | TRBV30 | AWSVIVSGGRDTQY
14 | TRBV7-9 | ASSPDRDAYQETQY
17 | TRBV2 | ASSAGPFPGAGAGNEQF
12 | TRBV10-2 | ASSPGTGSGGYT
12 | TRBV28 | ASSSGAEHNEQF
13 | TRBV27 | ASSLWGGGQLELF
10 | TRBV28 | ASQTVLAEAF
12 | TRBV6-5 | ASRGGGGNQPQH
13 | TRBV19 | ASSPGLLPNYGYT
11 | TRBV15 | ATSRRRGSEAF